Presented here are 6 T cell receptor beta chains from one specimen sequenced in a study of OX40 agonist ivuxolimab in advanced cancers. The library was prepared using the immunoSEQ multiplex PCR assay. TCRdb holds this immuneACCESS table with in-frame rearrangements only. Some clones are missing; in checked studies, unresolved V genes explain under half, and the rest has no known cause. The sample table records about 63,000 clones; roughly 80% of these occur just once. The ten largest clones represent about 1.6% of the sample. The material sequenced was CD4+ or CD8+ T cells sorted from blood, taken in a trial of the OX40 agonist ivuxolimab. The receptors here all came from an adult with an advanced solid tumor such as melanoma, head and neck, liver or kidney cancer.

The chain employs TRBV5-1 and TRBJ2-7, with 10 bases fitting TRBD2. The germline CDR1 and CDR2 sequences are SGHRS and YFSETQ. V dropped 4 bases and J dropped 3; count of bases not matched to a gene: 4. This CDR3 is 14 amino acids long. The DNA for the CDR3 is TGCGCCAGCAGCCCATCTAGCGGGAGCTACGAGCAGTACTTC. Residues: CASSPSSGSYEQYF.

This clone appeared once. The chain employs TRBV5-8 and TRBJ2-7; TRBD1 is a possible D gene (5 bases). Germline V CDR1 and CDR2: SGHTS, YDEGEE. The CDR3 sequence is 17 residues long. Trimming cost V 4 bases and J 4 bases, with 24 bases left between them. CDR3 DNA sequence: TGTGCCAGCAGCCCCTCCCGACAGACGAATTTCGGGTACGAGCAGTACTTC. Its protein product is CASSPSRQTNFGYEQYF.

This chain joins TRBV12-5 and TRBJ1-5; D is ambiguous. Germline values: CDR1 LGHNT, CDR2 FRNRAP. V dropped 4 bases and J dropped 4 bases, with 11 bases sitting between them. The CDR3 has 14 amino acids. CDR3 in amino acids: CASGWSGLNQPQHF. CDR3 in DNA: TGTGCTAGTGGTTGGTCGGGGTTAAATCAGCCCCAGCATTTT.

The V call is TRBV7-3, the J call TRBJ2-3; D not certain. The CDR3 is made up of 14 amino acids. Germline-derived CDR1 and CDR2 are SGHTA and FQGTGA. Trimming removed 5 bases from V and 5 bases from J, with 14 bases in between. The CDR3 spells CASSPGPNGDTQYF. CDR3 in DNA: TGTGCCAGCAGCCCCGGCCCTAACGGAGATACGCAGTATTTT.

The rearrangement links TRBV15 to TRBJ2-7; TRBD2 agrees at 12 bases. The CDR3 spans 16 residues. V was clipped by 0 bases and J by 2 bases; unmatched bases: 2. Germline CDR1 reads LNHNV; CDR2 reads YYDKDF (reference sequence). DNA of the CDR3: TGTGCCACCAGCAGAGATAGGACTAGCGGGGCCTACGAGCAGTACTTC. Translating it yields CATSRDRTSGAYEQYF.

This clone came up a few times. This rearrangement joins TRBV5-6 to TRBJ1-2; 8 nucleotides align to TRBD1. Germline CDR1 SGHDT, CDR2 YYEEEE. This CDR3 contains 13 residues. V trimming: 3 bases; J trimming: 5 bases; junction bases outside the gene matches: 3. CDR3: CASSWTGNYGYTF. In nucleotides, the CDR3 is TGTGCCAGCAGCTGGACAGGGAATTATGGCTACACCTTC.